This T cell receptor (beta chain) appears in the sequencing data of a study of control samples from healthy donors and cancer patients. The table came from immunoSEQ multiplex PCR; TCRdb's copy has only in-frame clones and leaves some out. The table includes over 100,000 clones, 90% detected once. The CDR3 is made up of 17 amino acids. Germline V CDR1 and CDR2: MDHEN, SYDVKM. Trimming took off 3 bases at V and 8 bases at J, with 22 bases between the two ends. V usage is TRBV28 and J usage is TRBJ1-4, with a tentative D call TRBD1 (6 bases). The sequencing input was blood. The sequence came from a man between 40 and 49 years old in good health. The CDR3 reads CASSFSVAAQGSEKLFF. CDR3 DNA sequence: TGTGCCAGCAGTTTTTCTGTCGCCGCCCAGGGGAGCGAAAAACTGTTTTTT. Looking up the rest from reference TRBV28 and TRBJ1-4 gives the full variable domain: DVKVTQSSRYLVKRTGEKVFLECVQDMDHENMFWYRQDPGLGLRLIYFSYDVKMKEKGDIPEGYSVSREKKERFSLILESASTNQTSMYLCASSFSVAAQGSEKLFFGSGTQLSVL.